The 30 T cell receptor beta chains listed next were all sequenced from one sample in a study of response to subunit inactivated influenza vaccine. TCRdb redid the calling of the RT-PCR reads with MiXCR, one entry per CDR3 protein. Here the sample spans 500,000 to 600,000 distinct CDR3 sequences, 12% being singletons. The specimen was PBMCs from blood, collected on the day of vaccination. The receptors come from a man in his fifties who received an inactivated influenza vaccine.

The CDR3 nucleotides are TGCAGCGTTGAGGTTTCAGGAGTATCCCAGACCCAGTACTTC. Its protein product is CSVEVSGVSQTQYF. The chain uses TRBV29-1 and TRBJ2-5; D not resolved. The V end lost 3 bases, the J end lost 6 bases, and 17 bases lay between the germline ends. Germline V gives CDR1 SQVTM, CDR2 ANQGSEA. There are 14 residues in the CDR3.

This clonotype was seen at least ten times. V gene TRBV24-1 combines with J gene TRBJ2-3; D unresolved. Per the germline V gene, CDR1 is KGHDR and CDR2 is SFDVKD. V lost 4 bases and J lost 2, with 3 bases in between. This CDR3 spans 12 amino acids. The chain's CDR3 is CATSDFTDTQYF. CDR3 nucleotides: TGTGCCACCAGTGACTTCACAGATACGCAGTATTTT.

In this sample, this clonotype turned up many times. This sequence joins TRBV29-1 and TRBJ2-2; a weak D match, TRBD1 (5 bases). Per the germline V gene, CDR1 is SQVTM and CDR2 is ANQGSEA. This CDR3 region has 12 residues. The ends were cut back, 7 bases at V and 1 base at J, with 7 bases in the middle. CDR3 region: CSAQGNTGELFF. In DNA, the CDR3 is TGCAGCGCCCAGGGGAACACCGGGGAGCTGTTTTTT.

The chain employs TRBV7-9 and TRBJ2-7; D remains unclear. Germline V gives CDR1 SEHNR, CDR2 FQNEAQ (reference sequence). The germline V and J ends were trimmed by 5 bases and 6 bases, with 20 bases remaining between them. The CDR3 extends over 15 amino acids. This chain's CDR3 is CASSPLISDGPEQYF. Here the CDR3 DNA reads TGTGCCAGCAGCCCGCTGATCTCGGACGGACCCGAGCAGTACTTC.

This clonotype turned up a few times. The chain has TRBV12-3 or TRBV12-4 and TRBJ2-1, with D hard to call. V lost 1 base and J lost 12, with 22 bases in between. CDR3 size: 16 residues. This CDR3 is CASSLVIHGPQLGQFF. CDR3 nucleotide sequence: TGTGCCAGCAGTTTAGTAATACACGGGCCGCAGCTCGGGCAGTTCTTC.

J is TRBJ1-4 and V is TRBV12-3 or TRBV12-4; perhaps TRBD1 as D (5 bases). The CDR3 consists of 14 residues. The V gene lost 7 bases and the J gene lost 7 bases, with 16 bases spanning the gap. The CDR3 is CASTGGVRSEKLFF. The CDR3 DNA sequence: TGTGCCAGCACTGGAGGGGTGCGTAGTGAAAAACTGTTTTTT.

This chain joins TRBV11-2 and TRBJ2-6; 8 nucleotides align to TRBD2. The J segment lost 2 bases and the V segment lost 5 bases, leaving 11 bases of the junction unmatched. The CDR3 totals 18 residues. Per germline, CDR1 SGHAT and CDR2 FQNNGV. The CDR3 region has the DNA TGTGCCAGCAGCCCTCTTCGGTCGGGGGGGCCTGGGGCCAACGTCCTGACTTTC. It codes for CASSPLRSGGPGANVLTF.

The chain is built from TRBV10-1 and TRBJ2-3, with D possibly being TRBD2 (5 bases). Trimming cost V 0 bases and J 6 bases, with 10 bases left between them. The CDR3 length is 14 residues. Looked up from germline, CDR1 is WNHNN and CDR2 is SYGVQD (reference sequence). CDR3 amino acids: CASSESASWDTQYF. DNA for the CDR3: TGCGCCAGCAGTGAGTCTGCTAGCTGGGATACGCAGTATTTT.

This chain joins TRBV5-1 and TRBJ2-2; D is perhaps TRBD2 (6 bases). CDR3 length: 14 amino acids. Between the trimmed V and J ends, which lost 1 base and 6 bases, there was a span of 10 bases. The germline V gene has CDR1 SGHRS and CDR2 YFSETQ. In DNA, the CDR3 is TGCGCCAGCAGCTTGCGTGGGGACTCCGGGGAGCTGTTTTTT. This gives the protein CASSLRGDSGELFF.

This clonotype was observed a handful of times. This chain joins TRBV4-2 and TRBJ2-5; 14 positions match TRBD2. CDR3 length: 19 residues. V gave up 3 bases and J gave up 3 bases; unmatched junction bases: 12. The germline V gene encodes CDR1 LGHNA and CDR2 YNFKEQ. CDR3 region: CASSQVAGTSGGWEETQYF. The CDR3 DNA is TGTGCCAGCAGCCAGGTTGCCGGGACTAGCGGGGGTTGGGAAGAGACCCAGTACTTC.

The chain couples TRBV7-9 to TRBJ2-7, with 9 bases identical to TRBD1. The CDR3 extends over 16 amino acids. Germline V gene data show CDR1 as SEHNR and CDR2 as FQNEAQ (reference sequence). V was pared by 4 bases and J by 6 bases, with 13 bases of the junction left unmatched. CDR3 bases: TGTGCCAGCAGCTCCCCCGGCACAGGGGGCAAAGCCGAGCAGTACTTC. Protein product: CASSSPGTGGKAEQYF.

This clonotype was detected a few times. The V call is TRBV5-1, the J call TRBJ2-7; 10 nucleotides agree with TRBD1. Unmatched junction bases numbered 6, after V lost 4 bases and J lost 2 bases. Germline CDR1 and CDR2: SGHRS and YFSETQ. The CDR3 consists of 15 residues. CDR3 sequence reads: CASSPRGTGAYEQYF. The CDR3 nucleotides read TGCGCCAGCAGCCCCCGGGGGACAGGGGCCTACGAGCAGTACTTC. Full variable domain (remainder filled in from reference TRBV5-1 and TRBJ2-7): KAGVTQTPRYLIKTRGQQVTLSCSPISGHRSVSWYQQTPGQGLQFLFEYFSETQRNKGNFPGRFSGRQFSNSRSEMNVSTLELGDSALYLCASSPRGTGAYEQYFGPGTRLTVT.

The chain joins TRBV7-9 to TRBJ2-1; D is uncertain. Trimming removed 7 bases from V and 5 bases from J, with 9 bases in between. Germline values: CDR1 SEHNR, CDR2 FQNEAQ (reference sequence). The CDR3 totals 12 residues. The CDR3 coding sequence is TGTGCCAGCACCCCCGGGCACAATGAGCAGTTCTTC. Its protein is CASTPGHNEQFF. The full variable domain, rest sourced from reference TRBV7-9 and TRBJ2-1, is DTGVSQNPRHKITKRGQNVTFRCDPISEHNRLYWYRQTLGQGPEFLTYFQNEAQLEKSRLLSDRFSAERPKGSFSTLEIQRTEQGDSAMYLCASTPGHNEQFFGPGTRLTVL.

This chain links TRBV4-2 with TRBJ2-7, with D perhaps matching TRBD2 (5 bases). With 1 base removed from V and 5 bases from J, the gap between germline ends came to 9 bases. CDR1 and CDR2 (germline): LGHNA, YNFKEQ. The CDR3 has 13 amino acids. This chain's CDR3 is CASSQGYGDEQYF. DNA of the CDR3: TGTGCCAGCAGCCAAGGCTACGGGGACGAGCAGTACTTC.

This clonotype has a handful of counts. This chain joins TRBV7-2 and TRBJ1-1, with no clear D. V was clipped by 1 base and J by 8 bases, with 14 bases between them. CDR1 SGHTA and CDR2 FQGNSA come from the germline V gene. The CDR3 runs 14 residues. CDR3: CASSLGRHPIEAFF. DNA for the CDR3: TGTGCCAGCAGCTTAGGACGCCATCCCATAGAAGCTTTCTTT.

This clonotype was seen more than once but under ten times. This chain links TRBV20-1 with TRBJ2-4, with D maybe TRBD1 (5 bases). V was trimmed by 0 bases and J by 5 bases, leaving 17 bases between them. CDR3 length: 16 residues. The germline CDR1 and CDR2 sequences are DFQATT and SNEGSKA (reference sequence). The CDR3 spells CSARDLREGLQNIQYF. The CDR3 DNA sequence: TGCAGTGCTAGAGATCTCAGGGAAGGTTTACAAAACATTCAGTACTTC.

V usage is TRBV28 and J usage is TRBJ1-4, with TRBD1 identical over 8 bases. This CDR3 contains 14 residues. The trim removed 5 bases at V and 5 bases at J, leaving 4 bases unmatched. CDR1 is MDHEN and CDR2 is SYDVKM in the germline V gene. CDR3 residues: CASSRTGMNEKLFF. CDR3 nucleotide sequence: TGTGCCAGCAGTCGGACAGGGATGAATGAAAAACTGTTTTTT.

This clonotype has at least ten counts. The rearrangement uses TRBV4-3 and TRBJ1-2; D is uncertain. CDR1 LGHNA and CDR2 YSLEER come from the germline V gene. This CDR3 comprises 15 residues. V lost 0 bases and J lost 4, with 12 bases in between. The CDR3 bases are TGCGCCAGCAGCCAAGACTCTACAGCCATCTATGGCTACACCTTC. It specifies CASSQDSTAIYGYTF.

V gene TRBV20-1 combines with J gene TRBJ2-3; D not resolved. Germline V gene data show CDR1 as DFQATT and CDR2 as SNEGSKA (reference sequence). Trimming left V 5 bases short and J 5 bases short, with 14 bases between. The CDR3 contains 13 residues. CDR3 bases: TGCAGTGCTGGCGACGTTATCGGAGATACGCAGTATTTT. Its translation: CSAGDVIGDTQYF.

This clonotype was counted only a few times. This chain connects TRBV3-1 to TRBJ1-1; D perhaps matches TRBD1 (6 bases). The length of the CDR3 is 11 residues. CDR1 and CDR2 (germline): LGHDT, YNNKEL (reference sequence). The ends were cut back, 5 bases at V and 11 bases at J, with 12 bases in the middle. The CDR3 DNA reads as TGTGCCAGCAGCGGGGGGCATGCGGCTTTCTTT. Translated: CASSGGHAAFF.

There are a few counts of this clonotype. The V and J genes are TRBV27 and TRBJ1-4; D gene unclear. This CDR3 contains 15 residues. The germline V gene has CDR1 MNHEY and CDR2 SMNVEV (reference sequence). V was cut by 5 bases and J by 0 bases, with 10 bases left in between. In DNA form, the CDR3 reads TGTGCCAGCAGTCCGCGGTGGGCAACTAATGAAAAACTGTTTTTT. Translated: CASSPRWATNEKLFF.

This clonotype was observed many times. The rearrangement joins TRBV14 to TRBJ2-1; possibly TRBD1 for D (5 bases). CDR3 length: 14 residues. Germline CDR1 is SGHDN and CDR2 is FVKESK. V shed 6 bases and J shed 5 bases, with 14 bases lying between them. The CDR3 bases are TGTGCCAGCAGAGGGCTAAAGGGGAACAATGAGCAGTTCTTC. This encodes CASRGLKGNNEQFF.

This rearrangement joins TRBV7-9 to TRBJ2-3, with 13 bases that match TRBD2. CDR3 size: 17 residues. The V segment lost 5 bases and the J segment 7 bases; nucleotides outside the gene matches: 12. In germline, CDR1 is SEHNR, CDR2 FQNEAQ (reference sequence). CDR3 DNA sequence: TGTGCCAGCAGCCCAAGGCCACTAGCGGGGGGGCTCTATACGCAGTATTTT. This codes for CASSPRPLAGGLYTQYF.

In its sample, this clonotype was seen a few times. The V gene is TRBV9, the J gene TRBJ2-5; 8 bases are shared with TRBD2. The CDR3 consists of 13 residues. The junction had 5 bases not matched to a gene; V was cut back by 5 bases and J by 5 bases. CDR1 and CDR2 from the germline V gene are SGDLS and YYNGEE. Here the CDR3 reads CASRRAGAETQYF. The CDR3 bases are TGTGCCAGCAGGAGAGCGGGGGCCGAGACCCAGTACTTC. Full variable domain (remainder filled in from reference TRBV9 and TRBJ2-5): DSGVTQTPKHLITATGQRVTLRCSPRSGDLSVYWYQQSLDQGLQFLIQYYNGEERAKGNILERFSAQQFPDLHSELNLSSLELGDSALYFCASRRAGAETQYFGPGTRLLVL.

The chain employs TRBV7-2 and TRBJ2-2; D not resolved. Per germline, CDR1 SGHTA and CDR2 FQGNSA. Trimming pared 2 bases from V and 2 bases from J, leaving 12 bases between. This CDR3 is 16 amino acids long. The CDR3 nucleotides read TGTGCCAGCAGCTTATCGGTGACATTTAACACCGGGGAGCTGTTTTTT. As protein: CASSLSVTFNTGELFF.

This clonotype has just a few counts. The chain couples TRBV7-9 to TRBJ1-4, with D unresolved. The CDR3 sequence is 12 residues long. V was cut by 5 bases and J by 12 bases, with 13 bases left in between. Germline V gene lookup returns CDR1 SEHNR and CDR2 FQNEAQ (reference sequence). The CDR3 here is CASSPVTRELFF. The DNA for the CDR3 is TGTGCCAGCAGCCCCGTCACGAGGGAACTGTTTTTT.

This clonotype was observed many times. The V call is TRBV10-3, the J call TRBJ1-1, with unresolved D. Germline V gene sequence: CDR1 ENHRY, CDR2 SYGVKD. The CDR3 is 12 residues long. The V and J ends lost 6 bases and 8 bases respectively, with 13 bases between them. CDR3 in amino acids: CAIRSTNWEAFF. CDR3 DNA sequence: TGTGCCATCAGGTCGACAAACTGGGAAGCTTTCTTT.

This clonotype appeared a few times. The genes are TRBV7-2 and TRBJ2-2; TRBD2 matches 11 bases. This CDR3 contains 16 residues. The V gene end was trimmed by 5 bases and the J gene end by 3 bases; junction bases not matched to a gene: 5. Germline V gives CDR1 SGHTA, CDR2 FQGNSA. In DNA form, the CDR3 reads TGTGCCAGCAGCCCGCTAGCGGGGGGCTACACCGGGGAGCTGTTTTTT. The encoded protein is CASSPLAGGYTGELFF.

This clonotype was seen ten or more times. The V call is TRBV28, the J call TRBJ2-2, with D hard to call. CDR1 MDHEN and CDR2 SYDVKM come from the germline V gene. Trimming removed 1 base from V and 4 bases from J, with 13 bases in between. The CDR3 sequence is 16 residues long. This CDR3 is CASSLSAGSGTGELFF. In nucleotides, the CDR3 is TGTGCCAGCAGTTTATCGGCCGGGTCGGGCACCGGGGAGCTGTTTTTT.

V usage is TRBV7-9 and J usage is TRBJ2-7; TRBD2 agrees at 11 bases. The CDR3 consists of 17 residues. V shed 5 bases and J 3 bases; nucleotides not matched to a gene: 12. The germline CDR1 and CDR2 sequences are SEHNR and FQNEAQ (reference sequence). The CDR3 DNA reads TGTGCCAGCAGCCCCGGGACTAGCGGCGTTACTTTCTACGAGCAGTACTTC. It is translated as CASSPGTSGVTFYEQYF.